This is a list of T cell receptor beta chains from one sample in a study of T cells in Graves' hyperthyroidism and ophthalmopathy. TCRdb re-called the multiplex PCR reads with MiXCR, one entry per CDR3 protein. The sample lists 480,000 or so distinct CDR3 sequences, 40% to 55% seen once, with about 43% in the top ten. Specimen: peripheral blood or thyroid tissue (not recorded which). The receptors were gathered from an adult woman with Graves' disease, either hyperthyroidism or ophthalmopathy (not recorded which). Both conserved end residues are part of each CDR3. Fields, in order: J gene, clone size, V gene, D gene, CDR3 DNA, CDR3 protein. D genes are given only for firm matches. Clone size is given for some rows only: seen once, a few or many times, or a class if the clone is expanded.

TRBJ2-5	many	TRBV20-1	TRBD1	TGCAGTGCTACTTCTTACAGGGGACAAGAGACCCAGTACTTC	CSATSYRGQETQYF
TRBJ2-6	once	TRBV2	TRBD2	TGTGCCACTGGACTAGCGGGAGTCTCTGGGGCCAACGTCCTGACTTTC	CATGLAGVSGANVLTF
TRBJ2-7	.	TRBV5-1	TRBD1	TGCGCCAGCAGCGCGGACAGGACACCCACCTACGAGCAGTACTTC	CASSADRTPTYEQYF
TRBJ1-2	.	TRBV24-1	TRBD1	TGTGCCACCAGTGATCCGGGGACAGGAGTAGGCTATGGCTACACCTTC	CATSDPGTGVGYGYTF
TRBJ2-5	.	TRBV29-1	.	TGCAGCGTTGAAGCGGCCTCCCGGGAGACCCAGTACTTC	CSVEAASRETQYF
TRBJ2-7	.	TRBV29-1	TRBD1	TGCAGCGTTGAAGGGGACAGGGACTACGAGCAGTACTTC	CSVEGDRDYEQYF
TRBJ2-3	many	TRBV6-5	TRBD2	TGTGCCAGCCGGCTAGCGGACAGCACAGATACGCAGTATTTT	CASRLADSTDTQYF
TRBJ2-7	.	TRBV14	.	TGTGCCAGCAGCCCCCCTCCGGGCCACGGAGAGCAGTACTTC	CASSPPPGHGEQYF
TRBJ1-1	.	TRBV7-8	.	TGTGCCAGCAGCCGCCTAGGGGGGACGGCGAACACTGAAGCTTTCTTT	CASSRLGGTANTEAFF
TRBJ1-1	few	TRBV29-1	TRBD1	TGCAGCGCGTCCTGGGACAGCGGGAATGAAGCTTTCTTT	CSASWDSGNEAFF
TRBJ2-7	.	TRBV6-5	TRBD2	TGTGCCAGCGTTGCAGGGTTAGCGGGAGGCCCCTCCTCCTACGAGCAGTACTTC	CASVAGLAGGPSSYEQYF
TRBJ2-2	.	TRBV25-1	.	TGTGCCAGCAGCCCAGGGACGGACACCGGGGAGCTGTTTTTT	CASSPGTDTGELFF
TRBJ2-5	many	TRBV2	.	TGTGCCAGCGGGCCGGGGCAAGAGACCCAGTACTTC	CASGPGQETQYF
TRBJ1-2	few	TRBV9	TRBD1	TGTGCCAGCAGCGTAGGCCCAGGGGGTAAATACACCTTC	CASSVGPGGKYTF
TRBJ1-5	few	TRBV20-1	.	TGCAGTGCTAGTAAGCCCCTTCGGAATCAGCCCCAGCATTTT	CSASKPLRNQPQHF
TRBJ1-2	.	TRBV10-2	.	TGCGCCAGCACCTTAGACCCGTACTATGGCTACACCTTC	CASTLDPYYGYTF
TRBJ1-5	.	TRBV25-1	.	TGTGCCTGCAGTGCTTGGGTTGGCAATCAGCCCCAGCATTTT	CACSAWVGNQPQHF
TRBJ1-3	.	TRBV7-9	.	TGTGCCAGCAGCTTAGGGCAGCTGAACACCATATATTTT	CASSLGQLNTIYF
TRBJ1-2	.	TRBV20-1	.	TGCAGTGCTAGTGTCCAGTTTATCTATGGCTACACCTTC	CSASVQFIYGYTF
TRBJ2-7	.	TRBV19	TRBD2	TGTGCCAGTAGTAGTAGCGGGAGTTCGAAATACGAGCAGTACTTC	CASSSSGSSKYEQYF
TRBJ2-5	.	TRBV7-2	.	TGTGCCAGCAGCTTAAAGGGAGCCCAAGAGACCCAGTACTTC	CASSLKGAQETQYF
TRBJ1-1	.	TRBV29-1	.	TGCAGCGTTGATTCCCCGGGGTTCGCTAATACTGAAGCTTTCTTT	CSVDSPGFANTEAFF
TRBJ1-2	.	TRBV7-2	TRBD1	TGTGCCAGCAGCTCACAACCGGGACAGGGGGTTGGCTACACCTTC	CASSSQPGQGVGYTF
TRBJ1-2	many	TRBV19	.	TGTGCCAGTAGTACCGGGGGCAATGGCTACACCTTC	CASSTGGNGYTF
TRBJ2-2	.	TRBV20-1	TRBD2	TGCAGTGCTAGACCCACTAGCGGGAGAGGTACCGGGGAGCTGTTTTTT	CSARPTSGRGTGELFF
TRBJ2-5	.	TRBV29-1	.	TGCAGCGTTGAAGATCTGGGGATAAAAGAGACCCAGTACTTC	CSVEDLGIKETQYF